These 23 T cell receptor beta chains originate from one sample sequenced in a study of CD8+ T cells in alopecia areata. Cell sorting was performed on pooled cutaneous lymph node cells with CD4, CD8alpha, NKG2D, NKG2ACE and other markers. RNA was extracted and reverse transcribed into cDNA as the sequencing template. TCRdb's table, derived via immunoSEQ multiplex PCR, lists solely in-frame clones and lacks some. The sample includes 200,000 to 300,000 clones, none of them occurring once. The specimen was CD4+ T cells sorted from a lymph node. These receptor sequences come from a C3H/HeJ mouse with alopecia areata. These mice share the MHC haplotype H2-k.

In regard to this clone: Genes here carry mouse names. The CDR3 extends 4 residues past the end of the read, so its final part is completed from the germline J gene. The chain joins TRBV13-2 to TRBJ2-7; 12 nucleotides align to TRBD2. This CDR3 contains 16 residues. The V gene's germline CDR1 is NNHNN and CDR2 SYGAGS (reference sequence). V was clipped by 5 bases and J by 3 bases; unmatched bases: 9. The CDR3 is CASGARDWGALYEQYF. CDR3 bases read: TGTGCCAGCGGCGCTCGGGACTGGGGGGCCCTCTAT.

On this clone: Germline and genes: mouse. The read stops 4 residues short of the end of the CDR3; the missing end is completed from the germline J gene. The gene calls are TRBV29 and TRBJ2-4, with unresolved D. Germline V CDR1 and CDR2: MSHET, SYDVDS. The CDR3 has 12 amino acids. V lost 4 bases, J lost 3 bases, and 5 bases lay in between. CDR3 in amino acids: CASSSQQNTLYF. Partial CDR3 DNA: TGTGCTAGCAGTTCACAACAAAAC.

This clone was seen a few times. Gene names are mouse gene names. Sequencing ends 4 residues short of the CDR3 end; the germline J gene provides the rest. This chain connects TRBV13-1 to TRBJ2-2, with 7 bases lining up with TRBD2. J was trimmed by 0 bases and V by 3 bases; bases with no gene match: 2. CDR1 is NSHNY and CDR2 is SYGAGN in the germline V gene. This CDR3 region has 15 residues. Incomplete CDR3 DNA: TGTGCCAGCAGTGTCTGGGGGACAAACACCGGG. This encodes CASSVWGTNTG. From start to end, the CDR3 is CASSVWGTNTGQLYF.

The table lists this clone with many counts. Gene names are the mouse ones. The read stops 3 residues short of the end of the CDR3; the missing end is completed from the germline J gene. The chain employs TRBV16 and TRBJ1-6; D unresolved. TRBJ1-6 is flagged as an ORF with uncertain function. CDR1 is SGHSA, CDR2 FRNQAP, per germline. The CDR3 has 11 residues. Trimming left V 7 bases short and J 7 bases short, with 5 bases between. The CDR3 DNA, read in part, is TGTGCAAGCATTCAAAATTCGCCC. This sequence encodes CASIQNSP. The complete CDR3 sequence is CASIQNSPLYF.

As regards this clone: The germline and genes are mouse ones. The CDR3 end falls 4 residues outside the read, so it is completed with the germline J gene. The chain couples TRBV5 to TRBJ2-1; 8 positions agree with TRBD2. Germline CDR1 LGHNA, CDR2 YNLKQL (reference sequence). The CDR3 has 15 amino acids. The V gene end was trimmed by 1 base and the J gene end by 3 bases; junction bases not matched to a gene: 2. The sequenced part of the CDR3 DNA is TGTGCCAGCAGCCAAGCTGGGGGGTCCTATGCT. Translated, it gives CASSQAGGSYA. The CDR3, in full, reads CASSQAGGSYAEQFF.

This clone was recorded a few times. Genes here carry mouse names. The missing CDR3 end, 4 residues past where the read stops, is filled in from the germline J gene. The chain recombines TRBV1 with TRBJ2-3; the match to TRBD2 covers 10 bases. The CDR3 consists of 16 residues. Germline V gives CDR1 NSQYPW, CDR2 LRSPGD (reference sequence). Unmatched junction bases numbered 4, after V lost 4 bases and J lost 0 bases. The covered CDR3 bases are TGCACCTGCAGTGAGGACTGGGGGTCTAGTGCAGAA. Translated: CTCSEDWGSSAE. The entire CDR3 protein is CTCSEDWGSSAETLYF.

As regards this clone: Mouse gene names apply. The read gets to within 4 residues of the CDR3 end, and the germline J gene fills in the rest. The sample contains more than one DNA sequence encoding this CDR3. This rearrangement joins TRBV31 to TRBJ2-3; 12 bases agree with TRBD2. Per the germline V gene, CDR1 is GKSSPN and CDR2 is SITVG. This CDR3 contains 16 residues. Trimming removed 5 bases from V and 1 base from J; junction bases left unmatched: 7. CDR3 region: CAWSPGLGGRAETLYF. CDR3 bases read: TGTGCCTGGTCTCCGGGACTGGGGGGTCGTGCAGAA.

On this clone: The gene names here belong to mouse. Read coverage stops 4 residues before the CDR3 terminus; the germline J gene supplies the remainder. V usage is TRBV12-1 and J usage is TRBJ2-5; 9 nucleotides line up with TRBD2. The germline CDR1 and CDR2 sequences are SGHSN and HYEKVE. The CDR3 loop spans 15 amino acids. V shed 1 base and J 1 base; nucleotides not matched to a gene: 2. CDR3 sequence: CASSLAGGDQDTQYF. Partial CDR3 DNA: TGTGCCAGCTCTCTGGCTGGGGGGGACCAAGAC.

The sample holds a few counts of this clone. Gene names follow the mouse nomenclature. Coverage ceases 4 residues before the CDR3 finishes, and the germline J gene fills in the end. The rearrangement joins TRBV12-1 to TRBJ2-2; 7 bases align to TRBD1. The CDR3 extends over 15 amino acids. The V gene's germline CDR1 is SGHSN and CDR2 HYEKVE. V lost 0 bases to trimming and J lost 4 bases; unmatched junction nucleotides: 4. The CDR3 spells CASSLEAGGTGQLYF. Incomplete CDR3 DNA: TGTGCCAGCTCTCTCGAAGCAGGGGGCACCGGG.

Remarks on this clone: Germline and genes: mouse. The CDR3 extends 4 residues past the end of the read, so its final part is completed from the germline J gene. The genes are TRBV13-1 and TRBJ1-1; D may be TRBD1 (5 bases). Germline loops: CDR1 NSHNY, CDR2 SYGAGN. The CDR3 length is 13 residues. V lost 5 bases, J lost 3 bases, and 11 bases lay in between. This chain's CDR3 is CASREDTYTEVFF. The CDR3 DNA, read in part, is TGTGCCAGCAGGGAGGACACCTACACA.

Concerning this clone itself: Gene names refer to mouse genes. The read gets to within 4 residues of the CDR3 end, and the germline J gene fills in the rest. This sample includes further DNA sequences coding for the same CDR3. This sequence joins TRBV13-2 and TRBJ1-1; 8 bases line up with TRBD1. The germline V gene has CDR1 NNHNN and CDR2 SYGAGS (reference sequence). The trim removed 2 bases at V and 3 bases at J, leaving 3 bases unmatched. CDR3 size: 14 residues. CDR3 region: CASGEGTGDTEVFF. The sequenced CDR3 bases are TGTGCCAGCGGTGAGGGGACAGGAGACACA.

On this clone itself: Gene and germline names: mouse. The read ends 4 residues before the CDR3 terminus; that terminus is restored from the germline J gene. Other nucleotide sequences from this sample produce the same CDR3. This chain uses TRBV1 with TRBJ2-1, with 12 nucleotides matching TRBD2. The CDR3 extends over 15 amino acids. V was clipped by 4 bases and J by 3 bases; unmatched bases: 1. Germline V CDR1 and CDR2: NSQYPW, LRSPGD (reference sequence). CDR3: CTCSGDWGAYAEQFF. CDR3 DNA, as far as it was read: TGCACCTGCAGTGGGGACTGGGGGGCCTATGCT.

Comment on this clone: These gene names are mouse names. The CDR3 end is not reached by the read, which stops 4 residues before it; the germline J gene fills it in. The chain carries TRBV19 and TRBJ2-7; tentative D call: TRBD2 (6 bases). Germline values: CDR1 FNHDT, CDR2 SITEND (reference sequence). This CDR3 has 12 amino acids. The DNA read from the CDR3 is TGTGCCAGCAGTCGGGACTTATAT. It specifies CASSRDLY. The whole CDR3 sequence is CASSRDLYEQYF.

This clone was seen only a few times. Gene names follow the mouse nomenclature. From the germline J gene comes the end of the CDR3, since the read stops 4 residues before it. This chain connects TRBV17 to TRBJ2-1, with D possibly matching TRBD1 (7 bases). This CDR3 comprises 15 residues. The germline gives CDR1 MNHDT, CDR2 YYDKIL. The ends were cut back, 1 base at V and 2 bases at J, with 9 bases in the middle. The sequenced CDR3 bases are TGTGCTAGCAGTAGAGGAGGGGGCGACTATGCT. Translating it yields CASSRGGGDYA. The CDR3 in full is CASSRGGGDYAEQFF.

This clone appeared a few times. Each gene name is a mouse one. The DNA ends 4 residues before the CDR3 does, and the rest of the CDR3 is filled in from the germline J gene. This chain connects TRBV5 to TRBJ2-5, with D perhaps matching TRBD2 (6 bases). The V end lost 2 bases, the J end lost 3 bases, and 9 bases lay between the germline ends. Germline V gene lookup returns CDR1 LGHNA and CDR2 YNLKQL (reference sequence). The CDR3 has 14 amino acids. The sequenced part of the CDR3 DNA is TGTGCCAGCAGCCAAAACTGGGATCAAGAC. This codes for CASSQNWDQD. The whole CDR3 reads CASSQNWDQDTQYF.

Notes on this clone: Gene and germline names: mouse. The CDR3 spells CASRAGTGSSYEQYF. The CDR3 bases that were read are TGTGCCAGCAGAGCCGGGACAGGTAGCTCCTAT. The genes are TRBV13-3 and TRBJ2-7; 8 bases match TRBD1. The read gets to within 4 residues of the CDR3 end, and the germline J gene fills in the rest. CDR1 is NNHDY, CDR2 SYVADS, per germline. There are 15 residues in the CDR3. Trimming removed 5 bases from V and 0 bases from J; junction bases left unmatched: 7.

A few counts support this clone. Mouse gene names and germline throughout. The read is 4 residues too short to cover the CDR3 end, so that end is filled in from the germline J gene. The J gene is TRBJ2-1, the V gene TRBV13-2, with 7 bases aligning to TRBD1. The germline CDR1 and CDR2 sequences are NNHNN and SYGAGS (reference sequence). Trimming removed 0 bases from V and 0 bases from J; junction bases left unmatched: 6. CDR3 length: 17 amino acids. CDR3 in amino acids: CASGDAARGNNYAEQFF. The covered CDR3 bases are TGTGCCAGCGGTGATGCCGCCAGGGGGAATAACTATGCT.

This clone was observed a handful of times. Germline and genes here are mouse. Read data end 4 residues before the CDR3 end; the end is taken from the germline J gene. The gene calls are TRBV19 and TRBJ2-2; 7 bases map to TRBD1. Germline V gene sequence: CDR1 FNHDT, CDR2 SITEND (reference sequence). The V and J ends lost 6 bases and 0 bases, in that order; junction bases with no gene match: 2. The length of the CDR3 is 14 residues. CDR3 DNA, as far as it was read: TGTGCCAGCAAAGGGACAGCAAACACCGGG. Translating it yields CASKGTANTG. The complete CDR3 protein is CASKGTANTGQLYF. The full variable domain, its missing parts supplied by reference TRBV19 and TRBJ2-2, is GGIITQTPKFLIGQEGQKLTLKCQQNFNHDTMYWYRQDSGKGLRLIYYSITENDLQKGDLSEGYDASREKKSSFSLTVTSAQKNEMAVFLCASKGTANTGQLYFGEGSKLTVL.

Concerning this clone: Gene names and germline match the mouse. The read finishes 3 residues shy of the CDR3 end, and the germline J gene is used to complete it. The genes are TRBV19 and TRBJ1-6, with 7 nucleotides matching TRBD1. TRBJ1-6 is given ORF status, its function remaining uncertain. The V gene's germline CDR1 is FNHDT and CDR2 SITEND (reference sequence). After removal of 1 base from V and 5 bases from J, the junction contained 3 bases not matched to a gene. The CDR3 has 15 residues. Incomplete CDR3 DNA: TGTGCCAGCAGTATAACCGGGACAGATAATTCGCCC. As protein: CASSITGTDNSP. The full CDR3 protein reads CASSITGTDNSPLYF.

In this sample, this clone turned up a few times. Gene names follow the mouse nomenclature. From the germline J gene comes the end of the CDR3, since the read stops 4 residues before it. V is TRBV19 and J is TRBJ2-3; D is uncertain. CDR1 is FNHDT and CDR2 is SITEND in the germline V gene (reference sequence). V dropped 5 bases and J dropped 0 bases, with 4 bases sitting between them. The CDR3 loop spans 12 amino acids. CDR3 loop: CASSQSAETLYF. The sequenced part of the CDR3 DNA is TGTGCCAGCAGCCAGAGTGCAGAA.

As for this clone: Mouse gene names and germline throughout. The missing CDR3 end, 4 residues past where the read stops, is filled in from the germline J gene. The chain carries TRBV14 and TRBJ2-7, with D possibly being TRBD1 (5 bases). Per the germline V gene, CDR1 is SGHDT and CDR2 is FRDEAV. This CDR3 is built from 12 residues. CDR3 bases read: TGTGCCAGCAGTTTTACCAGGGAT. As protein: CASSFTRD. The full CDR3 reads CASSFTRDEQYF.

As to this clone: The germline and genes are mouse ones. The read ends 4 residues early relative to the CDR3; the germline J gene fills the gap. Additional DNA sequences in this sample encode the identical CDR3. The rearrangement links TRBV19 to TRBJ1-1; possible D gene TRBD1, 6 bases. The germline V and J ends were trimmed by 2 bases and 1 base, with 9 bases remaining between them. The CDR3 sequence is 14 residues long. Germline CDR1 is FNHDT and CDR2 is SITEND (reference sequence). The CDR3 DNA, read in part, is TGTGCCAGCAGTATTGGGACAATAAACACA. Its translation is CASSIGTINT. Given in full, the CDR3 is CASSIGTINTEVFF. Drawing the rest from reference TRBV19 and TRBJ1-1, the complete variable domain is GGIITQTPKFLIGQEGQKLTLKCQQNFNHDTMYWYRQDSGKGLRLIYYSITENDLQKGDLSEGYDASREKKSSFSLTVTSAQKNEMAVFLCASSIGTINTEVFFGKGTRLTVV.

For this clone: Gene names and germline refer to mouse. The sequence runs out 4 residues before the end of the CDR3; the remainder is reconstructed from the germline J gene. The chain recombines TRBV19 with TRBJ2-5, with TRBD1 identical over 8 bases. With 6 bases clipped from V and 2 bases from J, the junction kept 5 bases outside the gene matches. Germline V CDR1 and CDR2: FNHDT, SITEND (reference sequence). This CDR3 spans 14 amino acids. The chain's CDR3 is CASTPTGAQDTQYF. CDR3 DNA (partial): TGTGCCAGCACCCCGACAGGGGCCCAAGAC.